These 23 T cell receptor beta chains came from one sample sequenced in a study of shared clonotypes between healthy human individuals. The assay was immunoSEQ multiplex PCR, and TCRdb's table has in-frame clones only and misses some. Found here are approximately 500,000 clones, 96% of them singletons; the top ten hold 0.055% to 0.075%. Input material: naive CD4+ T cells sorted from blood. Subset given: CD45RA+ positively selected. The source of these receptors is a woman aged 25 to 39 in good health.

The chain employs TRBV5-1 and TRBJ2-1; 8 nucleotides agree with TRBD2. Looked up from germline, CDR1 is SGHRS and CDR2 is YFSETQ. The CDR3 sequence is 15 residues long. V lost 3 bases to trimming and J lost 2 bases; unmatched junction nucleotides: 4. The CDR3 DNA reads TGCGCCAGCAGCTGGAGCGGGAGCCCCTACAATGAGCAGTTCTTC. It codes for CASSWSGSPYNEQFF.

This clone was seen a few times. DNA of the CDR3: TGTGCCAGCAGACGCATCCGGGACAGGGTTTACGAGCAGTACTTC. It codes for CASRRIRDRVYEQYF. The rearrangement uses TRBV14 and TRBJ2-7; TRBD1 matches at 9 bases. There are 15 residues in the CDR3. Trimming took 6 bases from V and 4 from J; bases not matched to a gene: 10. Germline V CDR1 and CDR2: SGHDN, FVKESK.

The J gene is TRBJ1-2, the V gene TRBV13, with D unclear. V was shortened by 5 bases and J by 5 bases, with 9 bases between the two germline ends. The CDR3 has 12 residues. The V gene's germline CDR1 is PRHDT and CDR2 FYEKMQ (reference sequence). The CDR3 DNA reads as TGTGCCAGCAGCCTATCGATTTATGGCTACACCTTC. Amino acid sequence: CASSLSIYGYTF.

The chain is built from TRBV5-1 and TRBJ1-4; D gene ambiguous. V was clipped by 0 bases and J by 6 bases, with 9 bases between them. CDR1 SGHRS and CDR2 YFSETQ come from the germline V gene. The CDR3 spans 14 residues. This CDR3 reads CASSLGRVDEKLFF. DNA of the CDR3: TGCGCCAGCAGCTTGGGTAGGGTGGATGAAAAACTGTTTTTT. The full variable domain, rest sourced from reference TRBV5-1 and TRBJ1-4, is KAGVTQTPRYLIKTRGQQVTLSCSPISGHRSVSWYQQTPGQGLQFLFEYFSETQRNKGNFPGRFSGRQFSNSRSEMNVSTLELGDSALYLCASSLGRVDEKLFFGSGTQLSVL.

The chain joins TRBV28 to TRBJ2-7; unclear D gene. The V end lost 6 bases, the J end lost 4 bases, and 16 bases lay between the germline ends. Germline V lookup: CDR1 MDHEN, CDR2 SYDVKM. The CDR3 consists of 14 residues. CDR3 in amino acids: CASRGPLPEYEQYF. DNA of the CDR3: TGTGCCAGCAGAGGACCCCTACCAGAGTACGAGCAGTACTTC.

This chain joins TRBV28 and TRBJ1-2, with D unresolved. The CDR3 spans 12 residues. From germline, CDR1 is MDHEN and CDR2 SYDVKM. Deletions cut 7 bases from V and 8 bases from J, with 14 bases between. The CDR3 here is CASKSYLGGYTF. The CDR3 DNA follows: TGTGCCAGCAAGTCCTATTTAGGGGGCTACACCTTC.

The CDR3 DNA is TGTGCCAGCAGTACGGGACAGTTGGCCTACGAGCAGTACTTC. Its protein is CASSTGQLAYEQYF. The rearrangement uses TRBV28 and TRBJ2-5, with 7 nucleotides matching TRBD1. The end of the DNA aligns better with TRBJ2-7, so the J call may be wrong. CDR3 length: 14 amino acids. Germline V lookup: CDR1 MDHEN, CDR2 SYDVKM.

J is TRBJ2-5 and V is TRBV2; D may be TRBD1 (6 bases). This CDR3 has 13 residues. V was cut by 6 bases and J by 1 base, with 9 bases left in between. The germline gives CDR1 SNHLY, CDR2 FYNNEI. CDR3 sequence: CASRGQLQETQYF. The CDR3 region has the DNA TGTGCCAGCAGAGGACAGCTCCAAGAGACCCAGTACTTC.

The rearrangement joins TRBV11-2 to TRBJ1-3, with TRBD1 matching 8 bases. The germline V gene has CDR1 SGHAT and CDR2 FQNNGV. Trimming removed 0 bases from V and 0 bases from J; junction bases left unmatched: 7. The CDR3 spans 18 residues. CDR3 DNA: TGTGCCAGCAGCTTAGATCCCGGACAGGGTCTCTCTGGAAACACCATATATTTT. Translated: CASSLDPGQGLSGNTIYF. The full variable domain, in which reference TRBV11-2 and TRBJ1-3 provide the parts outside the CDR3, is EAGVAQSPRYKIIEKRQSVAFWCNPISGHATLYWYQQILGQGPKLLIQFQNNGVVDDSQLPKDRFSAERLKGVDSTLKIQPAKLEDSAVYLCASSLDPGQGLSGNTIYFGEGSWLTVV.

The CDR3 bases are TGCGCCAGCAGCCCACGGGACCCCCATATCAGCCAGTACTTC. Translating gives CASSPRDPHISQYF. The chain has TRBV5-1 and TRBJ2-5, with D possibly being TRBD1 or TRBD2 (5 bases each). Germline-derived CDR1 and CDR2 are SGHRS and YFSETQ. The length of the CDR3 is 14 residues. V lost 4 bases, J lost 10 bases, and 20 bases lay in between.

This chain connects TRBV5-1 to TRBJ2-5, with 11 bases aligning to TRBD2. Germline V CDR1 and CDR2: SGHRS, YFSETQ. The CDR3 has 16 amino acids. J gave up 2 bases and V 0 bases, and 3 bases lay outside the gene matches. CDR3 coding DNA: TGCGCCAGCAGCTTGGCGGGACTAGCGGTTCAAGAGACCCAGTACTTC. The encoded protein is CASSLAGLAVQETQYF.

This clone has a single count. CDR3 coding DNA: TGCGCCAGCAGCCAACAGGGAAGGGGAGAGACCCAGTACTTC. Its translation is CASSQQGRGETQYF. The gene calls are TRBV4-1 and TRBJ2-5, with D possibly matching TRBD1 (5 bases). The germline V gene has CDR1 MGHRA and CDR2 YSYEKL. There are 14 residues in the CDR3. Trimming removed 2 bases from V and 4 bases from J, with 11 bases in between.

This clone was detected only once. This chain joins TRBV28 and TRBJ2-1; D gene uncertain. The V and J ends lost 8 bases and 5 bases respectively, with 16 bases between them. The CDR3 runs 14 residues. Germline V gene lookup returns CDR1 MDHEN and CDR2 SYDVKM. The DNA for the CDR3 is TGTGCCAGCCGACCGAAGTTAGATAACAATGAGCAGTTCTTC. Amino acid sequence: CASRPKLDNNEQFF. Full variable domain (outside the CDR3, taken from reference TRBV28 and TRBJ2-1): DVKVTQSSRYLVKRTGEKVFLECVQDMDHENMFWYRQDPGLGLRLIYFSYDVKMKEKGDIPEGYSVSREKKERFSLILESASTNQTSMYLCASRPKLDNNEQFFGPGTRLTVL.

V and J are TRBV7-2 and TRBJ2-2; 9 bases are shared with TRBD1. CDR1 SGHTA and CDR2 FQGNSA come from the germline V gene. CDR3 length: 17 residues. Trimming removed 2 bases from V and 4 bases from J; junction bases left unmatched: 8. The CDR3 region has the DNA TGTGCCAGCAGCTTATTGGGAGGACAGGGGAGCACCGGGGAGCTGTTTTTT. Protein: CASSLLGGQGSTGELFF.

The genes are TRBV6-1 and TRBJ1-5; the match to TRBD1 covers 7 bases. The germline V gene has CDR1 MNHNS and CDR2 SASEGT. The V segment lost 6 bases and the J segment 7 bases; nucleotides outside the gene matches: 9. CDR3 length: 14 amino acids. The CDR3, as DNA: TGTGCCAGCAGCGGAAACAGGGGTAGGCAGCCCCAGCATTTT. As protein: CASSGNRGRQPQHF.

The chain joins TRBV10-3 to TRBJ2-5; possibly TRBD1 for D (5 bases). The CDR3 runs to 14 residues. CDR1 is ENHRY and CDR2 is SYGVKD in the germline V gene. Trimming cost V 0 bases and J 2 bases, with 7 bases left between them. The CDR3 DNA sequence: TGTGCCATCAGTGAGTCGTCAGGGCAAGAGACCCAGTACTTC. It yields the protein CAISESSGQETQYF.

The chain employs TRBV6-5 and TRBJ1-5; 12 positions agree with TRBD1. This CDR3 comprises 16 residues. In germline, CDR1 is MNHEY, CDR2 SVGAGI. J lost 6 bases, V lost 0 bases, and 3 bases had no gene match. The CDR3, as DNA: TGTGCCAGCAGTTACTCGGGACAGGGGGCAAGTCAGCCCCAGCATTTT. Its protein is CASSYSGQGASQPQHF.

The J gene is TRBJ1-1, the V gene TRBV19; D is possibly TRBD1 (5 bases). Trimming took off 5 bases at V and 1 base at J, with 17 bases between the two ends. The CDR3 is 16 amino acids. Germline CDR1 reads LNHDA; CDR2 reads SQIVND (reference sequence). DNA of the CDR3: TGTGCCAGTAGTCCGGGGGGAAGGGGTCGGAACACTGAAGCTTTCTTT. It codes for CASSPGGRGRNTEAFF.

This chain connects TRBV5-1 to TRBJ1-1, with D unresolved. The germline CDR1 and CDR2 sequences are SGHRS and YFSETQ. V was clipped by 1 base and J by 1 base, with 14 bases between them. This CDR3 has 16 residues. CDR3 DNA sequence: TGCGCCAGCAGCTTGACCTGGGGAAGAGGGAACACTGAAGCTTTCTTT. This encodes CASSLTWGRGNTEAFF.

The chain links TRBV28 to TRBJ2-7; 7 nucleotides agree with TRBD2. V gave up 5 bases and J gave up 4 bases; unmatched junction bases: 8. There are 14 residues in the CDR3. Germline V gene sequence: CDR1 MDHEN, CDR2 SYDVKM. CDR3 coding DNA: TGTGCCAGCAGTCCTCCACCGCGGGAGTACGAGCAGTACTTC. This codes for CASSPPPREYEQYF.

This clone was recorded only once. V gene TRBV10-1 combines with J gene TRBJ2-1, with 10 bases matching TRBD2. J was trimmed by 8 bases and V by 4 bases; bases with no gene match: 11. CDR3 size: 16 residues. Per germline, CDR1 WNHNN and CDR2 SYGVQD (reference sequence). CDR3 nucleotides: TGCGCCAGCAGTGTTAATAGGGCTAGCGGGAGCTATGAGCAGTTCTTC. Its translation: CASSVNRASGSYEQFF.

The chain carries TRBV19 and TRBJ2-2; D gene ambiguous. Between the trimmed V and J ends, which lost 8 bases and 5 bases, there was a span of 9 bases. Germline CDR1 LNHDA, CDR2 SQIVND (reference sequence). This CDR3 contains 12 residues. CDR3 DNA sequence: TGTGCCAGTTTCCGGGCAACCGGGGAGCTGTTTTTT. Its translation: CASFRATGELFF.

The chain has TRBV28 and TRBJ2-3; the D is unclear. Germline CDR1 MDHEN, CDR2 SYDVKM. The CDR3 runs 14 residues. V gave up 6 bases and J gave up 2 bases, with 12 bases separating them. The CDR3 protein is CASRRPQITDTQYF. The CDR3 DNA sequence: TGTGCCAGCAGAAGGCCACAAATCACAGATACGCAGTATTTT.